One and the same sample provided the 23 T cell receptor beta chains below, sequenced in a study of CD8 T cells in ankylosing spondylitis. Using its own MiXCR run on the 5' RACE reads, TCRdb lists one record per CDR3 protein. The sample consists of about 150,000 distinct CDR3 sequences, approximately 32% of them appearing once. Sequencing was carried out using synovial fluid, either unsorted or a sorted T cell fraction (not recorded which). These receptors all stem from a male donor with ankylosing spondylitis.

The chain recombines TRBV7-9 with TRBJ1-2, with 12 bases lining up with TRBD1. The J segment lost 7 bases and the V segment lost 5 bases, leaving 5 bases of the junction unmatched. The CDR3 is made up of 14 amino acids. CDR1 is SEHNR, CDR2 FQNEAQ, per germline (reference sequence). The DNA of the CDR3 is TGTGCCAGCAGCCGGGGACAGGGGGCGCTTGGCTACACCTTC. Protein sequence: CASSRGQGALGYTF.

This clonotype was picked up a small number of times. This rearrangement joins TRBV4-2 to TRBJ2-1; 10 bases are shared with TRBD2. The germline CDR1 and CDR2 sequences are LGHNA and YNFKEQ. CDR3 size: 19 residues. V lost 0 bases, J lost 10 bases, and 18 bases stayed unmatched. The chain's CDR3 is CASSQDRGSSGRSSVEQFF. CDR3 coding DNA: TGTGCCAGCAGCCAAGATCGGGGATCTAGCGGGAGATCATCGGTGGAGCAGTTCTTC.

The V call is TRBV12-3 or TRBV12-4, the J call TRBJ2-5; D assignment may be TRBD1 or TRBD2 (8 bases each). V gave up 6 bases and J gave up 2 bases, with 28 bases separating them. The CDR3 contains 19 residues. CDR3 region: CASRAGELSTGAIQETQYF. In nucleotides, the CDR3 is TGTGCCAGCAGAGCGGGAGAGCTGTCGACAGGGGCGATACAAGAGACCCAGTACTTC.

The V gene is TRBV5-1, the J gene TRBJ2-2; D may correspond to TRBD1 or TRBD2 (5 bases each). CDR1 and CDR2 (germline): SGHRS, YFSETQ. The CDR3 totals 14 residues. Deletions cut 6 bases from V and 4 bases from J, with 13 bases between. CDR3 sequence reads: CASMRGLATGELFF. The CDR3 bases are TGCGCCAGCATGAGGGGTTTGGCCACCGGGGAGCTGTTTTTT.

This chain joins TRBV3-1 and TRBJ2-1; tentatively, D is TRBD2 (6 bases). From germline, CDR1 is LGHDT and CDR2 YNNKEL (reference sequence). V was trimmed by 4 bases and J by 4 bases, leaving 14 bases between them. The CDR3 loop spans 15 amino acids. CDR3 protein: CASSPQERAYNEQFF. For the CDR3, the DNA is TGTGCCAGCAGCCCCCAGGAGCGGGCTTACAATGAGCAGTTCTTC.

In its sample, this clonotype was seen many times. This chain joins TRBV9 and TRBJ2-1; 9 nucleotides agree with TRBD2. Germline CDR1 and CDR2: SGDLS and YYNGEE. With 4 bases clipped from V and 4 bases from J, the junction kept 9 bases outside the gene matches. CDR3 length equals 16 residues. The CDR3 loop is CASSPGLSGGYNEQFF. CDR3 DNA sequence: TGTGCCAGCAGCCCAGGACTTAGCGGGGGATACAATGAGCAGTTCTTC.

The chain has TRBV20-1 and TRBJ2-3, with D perhaps matching TRBD2 (5 bases). Deletions cut 1 base from V and 4 bases from J, with 6 bases between. From germline, CDR1 is DFQATT and CDR2 SNEGSKA (reference sequence). The CDR3 has 12 residues. This chain's CDR3 is CSARGGSDTQYF. In DNA form, the CDR3 reads TGCAGTGCTAGAGGCGGGTCAGATACGCAGTATTTT.

This clonotype was seen at least ten times. The chain has TRBV11-2 and TRBJ2-1; the D is unclear. Germline V gene data show CDR1 as SGHAT and CDR2 as FQNNGV. CDR3 length: 12 residues. V was pared by 4 bases and J by 9 bases, with 10 bases between. CDR3 DNA: TGTGCCAGCAGCTCCGCACGAGGTGAGCAGTTCTTC. It specifies CASSSARGEQFF.

This clonotype has just a few counts. The DNA is omitted, as the CDR3 cannot be located on it reliably, and the CDR3 follows TCRdb's listing. The chain employs TRBV5-1 and TRBJ1-4; the table's D gene call, TRBD1, was not cross checked with the DNA. The CDR3 numbers 17 amino acids, ends counted. CDR1 and CDR2 (germline): SGHRS, YFSETQ. CDR3 region: CASSVGTGGTNEKLFFF.

This clonotype is medium-sized within its sample. The gene calls are TRBV24-1 and TRBJ1-5; TRBD1 aligns across 7 bases. Germline trimming cut 4 bases from V and 2 bases from J; bases unmatched to any gene: 4. From germline, CDR1 is KGHDR and CDR2 SFDVKD. The CDR3 contains 15 residues. CDR3 sequence (DNA): TGTGCCACCAGTGACCGTGACAGGGGCAATCAGCCCCAGCATTTT. Residues: CATSDRDRGNQPQHF.

This rearrangement joins TRBV3-1 to TRBJ2-1, with D maybe TRBD2 (5 bases). Trimming stripped 4 bases from V and 2 bases from J, with 9 bases between. The CDR3 is 14 residues long. CDR1 and CDR2 (germline): LGHDT, YNNKEL (reference sequence). CDR3 sequence reads: CASSRPGAYNEQFF. The CDR3 DNA reads as TGTGCCAGCAGCCGCCCCGGGGCCTACAATGAGCAGTTCTTC.

This clonotype has more than one count but fewer than ten. The V call is TRBV2, the J call TRBJ1-2; weak D call: TRBD1 (5 bases). The length of the CDR3 is 12 residues. Trimming took off 10 bases at V and 4 bases at J, with 13 bases between the two ends. Germline V CDR1 and CDR2: SNHLY, FYNNEI. The CDR3 sequence is CANRQKSYGYTF. CDR3 in DNA: TGTGCCAACCGACAGAAAAGCTATGGCTACACCTTC.

This clonotype is judged large. The CDR3 DNA follows: TGTGCCAGCAGTCTCAAACTATATGGCTACACCTTC. As protein: CASSLKLYGYTF. This chain uses TRBV2 with TRBJ1-2, with no clear D. The germline CDR1 and CDR2 sequences are SNHLY and FYNNEI. The CDR3 consists of 12 residues. The ends were cut back, 5 bases at V and 5 bases at J, with 9 bases in the middle.

The V and J genes are TRBV7-3 and TRBJ2-3; TRBD2 matches at 12 bases. CDR3 length equals 16 residues. Unmatched junction bases numbered 8, after V lost 5 bases and J lost 5 bases. Germline V gene lookup returns CDR1 SGHTA and CDR2 FQGTGA. CDR3: CASSPYTSGRKDTQYF. In nucleotides, the CDR3 is TGTGCCAGCAGCCCCTATACTAGCGGGAGGAAAGATACGCAGTATTTT.

V and J are TRBV29-1 and TRBJ1-1; TRBD1 might be the D (5 bases). The V and J ends lost 6 bases and 6 bases respectively, with 11 bases between them. This CDR3 contains 11 residues. Germline V gives CDR1 SQVTM, CDR2 ANQGSEA. The CDR3 DNA is TGCAGCGTGGATCGACAGCCTGAAGCTTTCTTT. Protein product: CSVDRQPEAFF.

In this sample, this clonotype turned up once. V is TRBV2 and J is TRBJ1-1; D remains unclear. The CDR3 extends over 13 amino acids. V was pared by 1 base and J by 8 bases, with 11 bases between. The V gene's germline CDR1 is SNHLY and CDR2 FYNNEI. CDR3 region: CASSEEDYGEAFF. For the CDR3, the DNA is TGTGCCAGCAGTGAAGAGGACTACGGGGAAGCTTTCTTT.

In its sample, this clonotype was seen many times. The chain links TRBV20-1 to TRBJ1-1; D possibly corresponds to TRBD1 (6 bases). The CDR3 is 12 amino acids. Germline V gene lookup returns CDR1 DFQATT and CDR2 SNEGSKA (reference sequence). With 6 bases removed from V and 3 bases from J, the gap between germline ends came to 11 bases. CDR3 bases: TGCAGTGCCACTAAGGGGGACACTGAAGCTTTCTTT. Translation gives CSATKGDTEAFF.

This clonotype was detected only a few times. The chain uses TRBV10-3 and TRBJ2-2; TRBD2 matches 9 bases. The CDR3 sequence is 19 residues long. Germline assignment: CDR1 ENHRY and CDR2 SYGVKD. Germline trimming cut 3 bases from V and 5 bases from J; bases unmatched to any gene: 16. Here the CDR3 DNA reads TGTGCCATCAGTGAAGGAGGAAGCGGGGGGCATCCGGGTACCGGGGAGCTGTTTTTT. Translation: CAISEGGSGGHPGTGELFF.

This clonotype appeared a single time. The J gene is TRBJ1-1, the V gene TRBV18; D is unclear. This CDR3 comprises 13 residues. Germline assignment: CDR1 KGHSH and CDR2 LQKENI. Trimming left V 5 bases short and J 2 bases short, with 9 bases between. The CDR3, as DNA: TGTGCCAGCTCAAGTGACACTAACACTGAAGCTTTCTTT. This encodes CASSSDTNTEAFF.

This clonotype was counted between two and nine times. The chain is built from TRBV7-8 and TRBJ2-1; D perhaps matches TRBD1 (6 bases). Per the germline V gene, CDR1 is SGHVS and CDR2 is FQNEAQ. The V gene lost 5 bases and the J gene lost 9 bases, with 14 bases spanning the gap. This CDR3 region has 13 residues. In DNA, the CDR3 is TGTGCCAGCAGCCGTGTGGGGGCCCCTGAGCAGTTCTTC. Amino acid sequence: CASSRVGAPEQFF.

The chain is built from TRBV7-3 and TRBJ1-1; D not certain. Deletions cut 5 bases from V and 0 bases from J, with 13 bases between. CDR1 and CDR2 from the germline V gene are SGHTA and FQGTGA. The CDR3 has 15 amino acids. CDR3 in DNA: TGTGCCAGCAGCCCCGACTCGGCAATGAACACTGAAGCTTTCTTT. Translating it yields CASSPDSAMNTEAFF.

The chain employs TRBV2 and TRBJ2-7; no reliable D call. Looked up from germline, CDR1 is SNHLY and CDR2 is FYNNEI. V lost 1 base to trimming and J lost 3 bases, with 7 bases between them. The CDR3 contains 13 residues. The CDR3 loop reads CASSEDFSYEQYF. The CDR3 bases are TGTGCCAGCAGTGAAGATTTTAGCTACGAGCAGTACTTC.

The CDR3 sequence: CASSVRGAGNEQFF. The DNA for the CDR3 is TGTGCCAGCAGTGTACGGGGGGCGGGCAATGAGCAGTTCTTC. The chain carries TRBV6-1 and TRBJ2-1, with D perhaps matching TRBD2 (7 bases). Germline CDR1 reads MNHNS; CDR2 reads SASEGT. CDR3 length: 14 residues. V lost 4 bases and J 6 bases, leaving 13 bases between the germline ends.